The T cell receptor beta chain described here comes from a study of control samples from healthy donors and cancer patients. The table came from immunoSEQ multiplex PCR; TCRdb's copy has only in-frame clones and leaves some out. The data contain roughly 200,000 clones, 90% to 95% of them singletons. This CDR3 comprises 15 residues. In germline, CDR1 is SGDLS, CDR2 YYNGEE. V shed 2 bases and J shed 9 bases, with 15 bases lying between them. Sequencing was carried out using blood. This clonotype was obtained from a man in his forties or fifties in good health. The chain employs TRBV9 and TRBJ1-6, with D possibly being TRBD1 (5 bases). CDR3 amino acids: CASSVLGGGGSPLHF. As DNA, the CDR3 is TGTGCCAGCAGCGTCCTCGGGGGGGGAGGTTCACCCCTCCACTTT.